The clone carrying this TCR beta chain was detected ten times or more. Its target is unknown. These data come from a study of identical twins. General study findings and limits: Twin sharing of out-of-frame TCR alpha was underestimated by models in monozygotic pairs. While abundant cord blood beta clonotypes carried fewer insertions, memory repertoires showed no such pattern. Less excess twin sharing appeared in beta out-of-frame sequences.

V lost 6 bases and J 6 bases, leaving 11 bases between the germline ends. Germline V CDR1 and CDR2: DFQATT, SNEGSKA (reference sequence). The CDR3 totals 12 residues. One entry per CDR3 protein results from TCRdb running MiXCR on the 5' RACE reads. The repertoire holds 690,000 or so distinct CDR3 sequences, with 6.1% as singletons. This clonotype was sampled from a man aged 18 to 35 in good health. Specimen: naive T cells sorted from blood. The chain has TRBV20-1 and TRBJ2-2; D gene ambiguous. CDR3 region: CSASSESGELFF. CDR3 nucleotides: TGCAGTGCCTCGTCGGAGTCCGGGGAGCTGTTTTTT.